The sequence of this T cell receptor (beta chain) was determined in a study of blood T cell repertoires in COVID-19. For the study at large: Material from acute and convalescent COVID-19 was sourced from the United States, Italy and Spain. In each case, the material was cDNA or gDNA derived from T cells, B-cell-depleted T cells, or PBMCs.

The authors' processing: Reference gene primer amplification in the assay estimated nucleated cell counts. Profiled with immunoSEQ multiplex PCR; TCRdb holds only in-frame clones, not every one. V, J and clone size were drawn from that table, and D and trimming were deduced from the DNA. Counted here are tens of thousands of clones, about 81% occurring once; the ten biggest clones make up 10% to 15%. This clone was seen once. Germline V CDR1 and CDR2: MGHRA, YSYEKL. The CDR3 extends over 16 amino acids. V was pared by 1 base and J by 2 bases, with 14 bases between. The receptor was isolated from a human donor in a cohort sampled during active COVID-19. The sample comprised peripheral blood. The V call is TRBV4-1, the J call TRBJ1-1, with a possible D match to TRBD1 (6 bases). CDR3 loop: CASSQGATGSNTEAFF. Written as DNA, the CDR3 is TGCGCCAGCAGCCAAGGAGCAACAGGGTCAAACACTGAAGCTTTCTTT.